These 9 T cell receptor beta chains originate from one sample sequenced in a study of cytotoxic CD8 clonotypes in ibrutinib-treated CLL. Only in-frame clones appear in the TCRdb table, and some are missing; sequencing was by immunoSEQ multiplex PCR. The repertoire holds 130,000 to 150,000 clones, with about 80% as singletons. The sequencing here drew on PBMCs, taken after 12 months of ibrutinib treatment. The receptors shown here come from a human donor with chronic lymphocytic leukemia.

V and J are TRBV18 and TRBJ2-5; D not certain. CDR3 length: 17 residues. Trimming removed 6 bases from V and 2 bases from J, with 22 bases in between. From germline, CDR1 is KGHSH and CDR2 LQKENI. CDR3 DNA: TGTGCCAGCTCTTACTTCCCCGCCGCGGAGCGACAAGAGACCCAGTACTTC. Protein sequence: CASSYFPAAERQETQYF.

The chain uses TRBV18 and TRBJ2-1, with 9 nucleotides matching TRBD1. After removal of 2 bases from V and 5 bases from J, the junction contained 16 bases not matched to a gene. Germline V gives CDR1 KGHSH, CDR2 LQKENI. There are 19 residues in the CDR3. The CDR3 DNA reads as TGTGCCAGCTCACCAAGGACAGGGGACGCACTAGCCAAGCACAATGAGCAGTTCTTC. As protein: CASSPRTGDALAKHNEQFF.

This chain connects TRBV9 to TRBJ2-1; D not resolved. Trimming left V 0 bases short and J 0 bases short, with 7 bases between. Germline CDR1 SGDLS, CDR2 YYNGEE. The CDR3 is 15 residues long. CDR3 amino acids: CASSVGFRSYNEQFF. The CDR3 DNA reads as TGTGCCAGCAGCGTAGGTTTTCGCTCCTACAATGAGCAGTTCTTC.

V gene TRBV4-2 combines with J gene TRBJ2-1, with D unresolved. Germline CDR1 reads LGHNA; CDR2 reads YNFKEQ. This CDR3 is 15 amino acids long. Deletions cut 3 bases from V and 3 bases from J, with 12 bases between. The CDR3 DNA is TGTGCCAGCAGCCACCCTTTGCGGAACTACAATGAGCAGTTCTTC. Translation: CASSHPLRNYNEQFF.

The V gene is TRBV19, the J gene TRBJ2-5; TRBD1 aligns across 10 bases. CDR3 length equals 13 residues. V shed 7 bases, J shed 5 bases, and the junction held 4 bases outside the gene matches. Germline assignment: CDR1 LNHDA and CDR2 SQIVND (reference sequence). In DNA form, the CDR3 reads TGTGCCAGTACCAGGACAGGGGGGGAGACCCAGTACTTC. Its protein product is CASTRTGGETQYF.

This clone is a singleton in its sample. This chain joins TRBV10-3 and TRBJ1-3; D possibly corresponds to TRBD1 (6 bases). In germline, CDR1 is ENHRY, CDR2 SYGVKD. The CDR3 has 13 residues. Trimming left V 6 bases short and J 4 bases short, with 10 bases between. CDR3 residues: CAIRQGSGNTIYF. The CDR3 nucleotides read TGTGCCATCAGACAGGGTTCGGGAAACACCATATATTTT.

The V call is TRBV7-3, the J call TRBJ2-7, with 7 bases identical to TRBD1. Germline V gene lookup returns CDR1 SGHTA and CDR2 FQGTGA. V lost 5 bases, J lost 1 base, and 5 bases stayed unmatched. The CDR3 has 14 amino acids. CDR3 loop: CASSLDRESYEQYF. CDR3 nucleotide sequence: TGTGCCAGCAGCCTCGACAGGGAGTCCTACGAGCAGTACTTC.

This clone was recorded only once. The chain employs TRBV4-3 and TRBJ2-7; 13 nucleotides align to TRBD2. Germline CDR1 and CDR2: LGHNA and YSLEER. This CDR3 has 16 residues. Trimming removed 5 bases from V and 3 bases from J; junction bases left unmatched: 7. CDR3 coding DNA: TGCGCCAGCAGCTTAGGACTAGCGGGAGATGGCTACGAGCAGTACTTC. This codes for CASSLGLAGDGYEQYF.

The V gene is TRBV27, the J gene TRBJ2-7, with 7 positions matching TRBD1. The germline CDR1 and CDR2 sequences are MNHEY and SMNVEV (reference sequence). This CDR3 region has 16 residues. The trim removed 1 base at V and 2 bases at J, leaving 8 bases unmatched. The CDR3 region is CASSLYPRQGTYEQYF. The DNA of the CDR3 is TGTGCCAGCAGTTTATATCCCAGACAGGGTACCTACGAGCAGTACTTC.